This T cell receptor (beta chain) came from a study of T cells in Graves' hyperthyroidism and ophthalmopathy. Points from the study as a whole: The authors' 13 V-J model separated ophthalmopathy from stable hyperthyroidism.

Any symptoms of ophthalmopathy came after the first hyperthyroidism diagnosis, from which the blood sample dates. Using 10 ml of fresh peripheral blood, PBMCs were prepared. The CDR3 regions of TCR beta were amplified from RNA transcripts. Primed by the HTBI set, a first-round RT-PCR was run on the TCR CDR3. One entry per CDR3 protein results from TCRdb running MiXCR on the multiplex PCR reads. Of a few hundred thousand distinct CDR3 sequences in the sample, approximately 15% were seen once. This clonotype was counted many times. Antigen specificity is unknown. In germline, CDR1 is LNHNV, CDR2 YYDKDF (reference sequence). V dropped 4 bases and J dropped 1 base, with 7 bases sitting between them. This CDR3 is 13 amino acids long.

This TCR was recovered from a woman aged 25-40 years with Graves' hyperthyroidism that later progressed to Graves' ophthalmopathy. The chain has TRBV15 and TRBJ1-1; D unclear. The sequencing input was blood. The CDR3 DNA sequence: TGTGCCACCAGCACCCAGAGGAACACTGAAGCTTTCTTT. It yields the protein CATSTQRNTEAFF.